One and the same sample provided the 22 T cell receptor beta chains below, sequenced in a study of cytomegalovirus exposure and HLA in healthy donors. Researchers ran the PCR with 60 Vbeta and 13 Jbeta primers. Here immunoSEQ multiplex PCR was the method, and the copy in TCRdb shows in-frame clones only, minus some. The data show approximately 200,000 clones, with around three quarters seen just once and approximately 4.7% held by the top ten. Input material: PBMCs. The receptors originated from a woman aged 30 to 39 in good health and CMV-seropositive.

The CDR3 DNA follows: TGTGCCAGCAGCTTAATCCTGGGGGGGAACACCGGGGAGCTGTTTTTT. This translates into CASSLILGGNTGELFF. The genes are TRBV11-2 and TRBJ2-2; a possible D gene is TRBD2 (6 bases). Looked up from germline, CDR1 is SGHAT and CDR2 is FQNNGV. The CDR3 is 16 residues long. The V and J ends lost 2 bases and 1 base respectively, with 11 bases between them.

The genes are TRBV7-9 and TRBJ2-5; 9 bases are shared with TRBD2. CDR1 is SEHNR, CDR2 FQNEAQ, per germline (reference sequence). The V segment lost 0 bases and the J segment 5 bases; nucleotides outside the gene matches: 7. The CDR3 totals 16 residues. The DNA of the CDR3 is TGTGCCAGCAGCTTAGCGCTAGGACTAGCGAGGGAGACCCAGTACTTC. Its translation is CASSLALGLARETQYF.

The chain recombines TRBV5-6 with TRBJ2-7, with no clear D. In germline, CDR1 is SGHDT, CDR2 YYEEEE. V lost 0 bases and J lost 7, with 8 bases in between. The CDR3 sequence is 12 residues long. CDR3 sequence (DNA): TGTGCCAGCAGCTTGGTACTGCGGGAGCAGTACTTC. Encoded protein: CASSLVLREQYF.

The chain couples TRBV4-1 to TRBJ2-1, with 8 bases identical to TRBD2. Losses at the gene ends were 1 base for V and 10 bases for J; bases not matched to a gene: 9. Germline CDR1 and CDR2: MGHRA and YSYEKL. The CDR3 runs 15 residues. The chain's CDR3 is CASSQARVGGREQFF. CDR3 DNA: TGCGCCAGCAGCCAAGCCCGGGTGGGCGGGAGGGAGCAGTTCTTC.

The genes are TRBV19 and TRBJ2-3, with 7 positions matching TRBD1. The CDR3 extends over 15 amino acids. V shed 5 bases, J shed 0 bases, and the junction held 5 bases outside the gene matches. Germline V CDR1 and CDR2: LNHDA, SQIVND (reference sequence). The CDR3 is CASSVRQGSTDTQYF. The DNA of the CDR3 is TGTGCCAGTAGTGTCCGACAGGGCAGCACAGATACGCAGTATTTT. The whole variable domain, remainder taken from reference TRBV19 and TRBJ2-3, is DGGITQSPKYLFRKEGQNVTLSCEQNLNHDAMYWYRQDPGQGLRLIYYSQIVNDFQKGDIAEGYSVSREKKESFPLTVTSAQKNPTAFYLCASSVRQGSTDTQYFGPGTRLTVL.

V is TRBV2 and J is TRBJ1-1, with TRBD1 matching over 9 bases. The germline V gene has CDR1 SNHLY and CDR2 FYNNEI. The CDR3 length is 14 residues. The trim removed 5 bases at V and 6 bases at J, leaving 7 bases unmatched. The CDR3 DNA follows: TGTGCCAGCAGTCCGGGACAGGGAGACGCTGAAGCTTTCTTT. Its translation: CASSPGQGDAEAFF.

The chain uses TRBV6-1 and TRBJ1-2; TRBD1 agrees at 8 bases. CDR1 is MNHNS and CDR2 is SASEGT in the germline V gene. After removal of 8 bases from V and 3 bases from J, the junction contained 8 bases not matched to a gene. The CDR3 extends over 14 amino acids. CDR3 in amino acids: CASVFGQGYYGYTF. CDR3 in DNA: TGTGCCAGCGTGTTTGGACAGGGCTACTATGGCTACACCTTC.

CDR3 amino acids: CASSLSSGRGEQFF. The CDR3 DNA reads as TGTGCCAGCAGCTTATCTAGCGGGAGGGGTGAGCAGTTCTTC. The V and J genes are TRBV7-9 and TRBJ2-1; TRBD2 matches 12 bases. In germline, CDR1 is SEHNR, CDR2 FQNEAQ (reference sequence). This CDR3 region has 14 residues. J was trimmed by 9 bases and V by 2 bases; bases with no gene match: 2.

This clone has a handful of counts. The chain joins TRBV7-9 to TRBJ1-2; a possible D gene is TRBD1 (5 bases). This CDR3 contains 13 residues. Trimming removed 7 bases at V and 6 bases at J, with 15 bases between. CDR1 SEHNR and CDR2 FQNEAQ come from the germline V gene (reference sequence). The CDR3 sequence: CASTLEGVHGYTF. Here the CDR3 DNA reads TGTGCCAGCACACTGGAAGGGGTCCATGGCTACACCTTC.

The genes are TRBV5-1 and TRBJ1-2, with D maybe TRBD1 (6 bases). V was trimmed by 0 bases and J by 6 bases, leaving 12 bases between them. This CDR3 has 14 amino acids. Germline assignment: CDR1 SGHRS and CDR2 YFSETQ. The CDR3 DNA reads as TGCGCCAGCAGCTTGGAAGGGGGGGACGATGGCTACACCTTC. Translation gives CASSLEGGDDGYTF.

The rearrangement joins TRBV2 to TRBJ2-2, with D perhaps TRBD1 (5 bases). The CDR3 runs 13 residues. V lost 6 bases to trimming and J lost 5 bases, with 10 bases between them. Germline values: CDR1 SNHLY, CDR2 FYNNEI. The CDR3 region is CASSADSTGELFF. CDR3 DNA: TGTGCCAGCAGCGCTGACAGTACCGGGGAGCTGTTTTTT.

The chain is built from TRBV14 and TRBJ2-1; no definite D call. CDR1 and CDR2 (germline): SGHDN, FVKESK. The CDR3 has 13 residues. V was cut by 0 bases and J by 12 bases, with 12 bases left in between. DNA for the CDR3: TGTGCCAGCAGCCAAGAAGTCATCACTGGGCAGTTCTTC. Its translation: CASSQEVITGQFF.

V is TRBV9 and J is TRBJ1-5; tentatively, D is TRBD1 (6 bases). CDR3 length: 15 amino acids. The germline V and J ends were trimmed by 3 bases and 4 bases, with 14 bases remaining between them. Germline values: CDR1 SGDLS, CDR2 YYNGEE. CDR3 bases: TGTGCCAGCAGCGCTAGCACAGGGCGGAATCAGCCCCAGCATTTT. It is translated as CASSASTGRNQPQHF.

This clone has only one observation. V usage is TRBV7-8 and J usage is TRBJ1-2; 11 bases fit TRBD1. The trim removed 2 bases at V and 4 bases at J, leaving 6 bases unmatched. Germline-derived CDR1 and CDR2 are SGHVS and FQNEAQ. The CDR3 extends over 16 amino acids. This CDR3 reads CASSLNSGTGGYGYTF. The CDR3 DNA sequence: TGTGCCAGCAGCTTAAATAGCGGGACAGGGGGCTATGGCTACACCTTC.

This chain links TRBV5-1 with TRBJ2-1, with 9 bases aligning to TRBD2. Germline values: CDR1 SGHRS, CDR2 YFSETQ. Trimming at V came to 0 bases and at J to 9 bases, leaving 1 base not matched to a gene. The CDR3 contains 13 residues. CDR3 in DNA: TGCGCCAGCAGCTTGGGGACTAGCGCTGAGCAGTTCTTC. As protein: CASSLGTSAEQFF.

The count of this clone is one. The chain employs TRBV7-6 and TRBJ2-2; no reliable D call. The CDR3 extends over 15 amino acids. Germline values: CDR1 SGHVS, CDR2 FNYEAQ. Trimming took 1 base from V and 1 from J, leaving 7 bases between them. The CDR3 sequence: CASSLEQLNTGELFF. CDR3 nucleotide sequence: TGTGCCAGCAGCTTAGAACAGCTGAACACCGGGGAGCTGTTTTTT.

This clone appeared a few times. V gene TRBV7-2 combines with J gene TRBJ2-7; D is ambiguous. CDR1 and CDR2 from the germline V gene are SGHTA and FQGNSA. Deletions cut 4 bases from V and 6 bases from J, with 13 bases between. The CDR3 has 13 amino acids. The CDR3 is CASSSPGAREQYF. CDR3 coding DNA: TGTGCCAGCAGCTCGCCCGGTGCGCGCGAGCAGTACTTC.

The gene calls are TRBV19 and TRBJ1-5; D unresolved. CDR1 and CDR2 from the germline V gene are LNHDA and SQIVND (reference sequence). The CDR3 is 19 amino acids. With 3 bases removed from V and 0 bases from J, the gap between germline ends came to 21 bases. The CDR3 reads CASSIPIGSFRYSNQPQHF. The DNA for the CDR3 is TGTGCCAGTAGTATCCCTATCGGTAGCTTCCGCTATAGCAATCAGCCCCAGCATTTT.

The V and J genes are TRBV5-1 and TRBJ2-1; D is perhaps TRBD2 (6 bases). The germline gives CDR1 SGHRS, CDR2 YFSETQ. Trimming left V 4 bases short and J 5 bases short, with 16 bases between. CDR3 length equals 15 residues. This chain's CDR3 is CASSPAGRGHNEQFF. The CDR3 DNA sequence: TGCGCCAGCAGCCCCGCGGGGCGGGGACACAATGAGCAGTTCTTC.

Only one count was recorded for this clone. The chain has TRBV6-5 and TRBJ1-6; the D is unclear. Trimming shortened V by 8 bases and J by 10 bases, and 15 bases separated the two germline ends. Germline CDR1 and CDR2: MNHEY and SVGAGI. This CDR3 spans 13 amino acids. The CDR3 here is CASSTRVISPLHF. CDR3 coding DNA: TGTGCCAGCTCAACGCGGGTAATCTCACCCCTCCACTTT.

In its sample, this clone was seen a few times. This chain connects TRBV5-1 to TRBJ2-7; 7 bases line up with TRBD1. The CDR3 runs to 13 residues. Unmatched junction bases numbered 7, after V lost 4 bases and J lost 6 bases. CDR1 and CDR2 (germline): SGHRS, YFSETQ. In nucleotides, the CDR3 is TGCGCCAGCAGCGTCGACAGGGCCGGCGAGCAGTACTTC. It is translated as CASSVDRAGEQYF. The complete variable domain, with remaining parts taken from reference TRBV5-1 and TRBJ2-7, reads KAGVTQTPRYLIKTRGQQVTLSCSPISGHRSVSWYQQTPGQGLQFLFEYFSETQRNKGNFPGRFSGRQFSNSRSEMNVSTLELGDSALYLCASSVDRAGEQYFGPGTRLTVT.

The chain carries TRBV18 and TRBJ2-3; 8 bases match TRBD2. The CDR3 has 16 amino acids. The germline V gene has CDR1 KGHSH and CDR2 LQKENI. The V and J ends lost 1 base and 1 base, in that order; junction bases with no gene match: 4. This CDR3 is CASSPLAGRGTDTQYF. Here the CDR3 DNA reads TGTGCCAGCTCACCACTAGCGGGACGGGGCACAGATACGCAGTATTTT.